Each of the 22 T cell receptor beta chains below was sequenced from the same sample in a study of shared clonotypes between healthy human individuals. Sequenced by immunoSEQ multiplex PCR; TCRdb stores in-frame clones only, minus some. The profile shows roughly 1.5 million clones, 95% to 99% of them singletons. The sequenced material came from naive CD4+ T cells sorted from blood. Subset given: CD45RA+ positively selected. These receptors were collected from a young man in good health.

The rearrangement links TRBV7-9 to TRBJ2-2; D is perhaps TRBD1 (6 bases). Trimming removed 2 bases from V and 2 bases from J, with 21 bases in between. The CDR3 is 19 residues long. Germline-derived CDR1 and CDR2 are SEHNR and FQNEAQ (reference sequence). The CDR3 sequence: CASSLRVARTAHNTGELFF. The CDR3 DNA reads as TGTGCCAGCAGCTTACGCGTTGCGCGGACAGCACATAACACCGGGGAGCTGTTTTTT.

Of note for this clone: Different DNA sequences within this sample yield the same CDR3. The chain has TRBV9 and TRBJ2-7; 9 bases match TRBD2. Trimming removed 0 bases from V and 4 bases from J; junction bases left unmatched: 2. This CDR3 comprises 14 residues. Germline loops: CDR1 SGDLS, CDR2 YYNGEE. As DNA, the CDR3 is TGTGCCAGCAGCGTAGGAGCGGGAGGATACGAGCAGTACTTC. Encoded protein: CASSVGAGGYEQYF.

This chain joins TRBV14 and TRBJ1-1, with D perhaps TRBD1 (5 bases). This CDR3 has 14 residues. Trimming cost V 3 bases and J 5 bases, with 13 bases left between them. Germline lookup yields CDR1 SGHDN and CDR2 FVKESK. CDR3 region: CASSHGGGATEAFF. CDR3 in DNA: TGTGCCAGCAGCCATGGGGGAGGGGCGACTGAAGCTTTCTTT.

Here the CDR3 reads CASSGMWTGTYEQYF. The CDR3 bases are TGTGCCAGCAGTGGAATGTGGACAGGTACCTACGAGCAGTACTTC. The V gene is TRBV2, the J gene TRBJ2-7, with 7 positions matching TRBD1. Germline assignment: CDR1 SNHLY and CDR2 FYNNEI. With V trimmed by 4 bases and J by 2 bases, 8 bases remained unmatched. The CDR3 is 15 residues long.

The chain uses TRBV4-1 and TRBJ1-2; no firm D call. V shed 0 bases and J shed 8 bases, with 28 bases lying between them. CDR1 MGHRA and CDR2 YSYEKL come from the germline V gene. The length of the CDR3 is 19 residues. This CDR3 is CASSQDSWGSKFHLLGYTF. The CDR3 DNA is TGCGCCAGCAGCCAAGATTCGTGGGGAAGTAAATTTCATCTTTTGGGCTACACCTTC.

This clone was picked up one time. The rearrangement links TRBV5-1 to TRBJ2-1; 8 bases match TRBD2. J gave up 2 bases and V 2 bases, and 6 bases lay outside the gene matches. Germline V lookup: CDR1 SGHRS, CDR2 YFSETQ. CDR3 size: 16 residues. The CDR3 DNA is TGCGCCAGCAGCTTCCTAGCGGGTATCACCTACAATGAGCAGTTCTTC. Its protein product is CASSFLAGITYNEQFF.

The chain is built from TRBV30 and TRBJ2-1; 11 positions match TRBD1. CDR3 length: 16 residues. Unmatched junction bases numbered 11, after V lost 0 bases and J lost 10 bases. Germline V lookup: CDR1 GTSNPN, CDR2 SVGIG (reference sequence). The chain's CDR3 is CAWSVLDRGRTDEQFF. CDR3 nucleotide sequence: TGTGCCTGGAGTGTACTGGACAGGGGGCGAACGGACGAGCAGTTCTTC.

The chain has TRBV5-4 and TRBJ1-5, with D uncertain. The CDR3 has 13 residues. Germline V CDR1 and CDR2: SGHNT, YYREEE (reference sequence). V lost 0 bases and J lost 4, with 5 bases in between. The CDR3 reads CASSLEQNQPQHF. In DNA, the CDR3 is TGTGCCAGCAGCTTGGAACAGAATCAGCCCCAGCATTTT. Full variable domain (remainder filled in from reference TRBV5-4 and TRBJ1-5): ETGVTQSPTHLIKTRGQQVTLRCSSQSGHNTVSWYQQALGQGPQFIFQYYREEENGRGNFPPRFSGLQFPNYSSELNVNALELDDSALYLCASSLEQNQPQHFGDGTRLSIL.

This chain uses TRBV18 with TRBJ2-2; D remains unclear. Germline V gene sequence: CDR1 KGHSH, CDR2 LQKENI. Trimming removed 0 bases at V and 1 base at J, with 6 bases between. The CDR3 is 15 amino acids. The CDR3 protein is CASSPPAENTGELFF. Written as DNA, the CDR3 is TGTGCCAGCTCACCACCGGCAGAGAACACCGGGGAGCTGTTTTTT.

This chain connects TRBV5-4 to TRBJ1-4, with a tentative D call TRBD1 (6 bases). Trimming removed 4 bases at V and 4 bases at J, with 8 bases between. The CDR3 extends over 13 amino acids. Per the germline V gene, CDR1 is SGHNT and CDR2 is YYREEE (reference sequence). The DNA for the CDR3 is TGTGCCAGCAGCATGGACAGTAATGAAAAACTGTTTTTT. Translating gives CASSMDSNEKLFF.

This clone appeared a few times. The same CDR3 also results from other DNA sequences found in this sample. CDR3 sequence reads: CASSPDRDQPQHF. In nucleotides, the CDR3 is TGTGCCAGCAGCCCGGACAGGGATCAGCCCCAGCATTTT. The chain couples TRBV27 to TRBJ1-5, with TRBD1 matching 8 bases. The CDR3 has 13 amino acids. V gave up 6 bases and J gave up 5 bases; unmatched junction bases: 3. Germline V lookup: CDR1 MNHEY, CDR2 SMNVEV (reference sequence).

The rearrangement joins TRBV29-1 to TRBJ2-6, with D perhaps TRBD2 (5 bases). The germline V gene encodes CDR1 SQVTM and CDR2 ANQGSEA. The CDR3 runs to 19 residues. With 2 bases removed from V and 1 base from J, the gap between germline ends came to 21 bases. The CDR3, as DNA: TGCAGCGTTGAACTAGTTGGTGGCCGGGAAACTTCTGGGGCCAACGTCCTGACTTTC. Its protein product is CSVELVGGRETSGANVLTF.

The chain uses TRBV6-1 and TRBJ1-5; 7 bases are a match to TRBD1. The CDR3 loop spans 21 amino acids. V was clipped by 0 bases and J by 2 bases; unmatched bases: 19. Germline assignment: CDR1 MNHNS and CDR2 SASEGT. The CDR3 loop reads CASSEALQGTVFFRGNQPQHF. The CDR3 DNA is TGTGCCAGCAGTGAAGCGCTTCAAGGGACAGTTTTTTTTAGGGGCAATCAGCCCCAGCATTTT.

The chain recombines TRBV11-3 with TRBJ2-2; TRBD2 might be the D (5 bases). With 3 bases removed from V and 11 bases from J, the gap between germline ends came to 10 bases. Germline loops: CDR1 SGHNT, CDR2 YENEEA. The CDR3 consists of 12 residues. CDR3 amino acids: CASSLGDGELFF. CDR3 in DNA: TGTGCCAGCAGCTTGGGAGACGGTGAGCTGTTTTTT.

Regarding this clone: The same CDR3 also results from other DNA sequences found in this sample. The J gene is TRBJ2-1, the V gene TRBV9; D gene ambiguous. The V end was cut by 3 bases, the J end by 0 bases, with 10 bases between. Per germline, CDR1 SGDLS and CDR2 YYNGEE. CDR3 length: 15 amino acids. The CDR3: CASSADPSSYNEQFF. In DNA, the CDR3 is TGTGCCAGCAGCGCGGATCCAAGCTCCTACAATGAGCAGTTCTTC.

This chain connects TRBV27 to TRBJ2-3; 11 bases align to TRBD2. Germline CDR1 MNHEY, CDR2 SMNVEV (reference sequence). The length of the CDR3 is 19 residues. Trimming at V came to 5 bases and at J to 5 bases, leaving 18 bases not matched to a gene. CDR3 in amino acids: CASSTNVPILAGEEDTQYF. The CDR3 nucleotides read TGTGCCAGCAGTACCAACGTCCCAATACTAGCGGGAGAAGAAGATACGCAGTATTTT.

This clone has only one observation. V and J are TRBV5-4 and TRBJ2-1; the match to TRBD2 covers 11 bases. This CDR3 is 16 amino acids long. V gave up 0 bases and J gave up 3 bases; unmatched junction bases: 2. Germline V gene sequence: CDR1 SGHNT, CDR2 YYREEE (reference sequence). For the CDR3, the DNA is TGTGCCAGCAGCTTGGCTAGCGGGAGGCACTACAATGAGCAGTTCTTC. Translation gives CASSLASGRHYNEQFF.

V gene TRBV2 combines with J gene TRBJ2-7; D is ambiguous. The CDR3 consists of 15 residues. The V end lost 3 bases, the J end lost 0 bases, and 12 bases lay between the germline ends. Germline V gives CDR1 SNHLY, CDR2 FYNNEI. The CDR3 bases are TGTGCCAGCAGTGAGTTATCAGATGCCTCCTACGAGCAGTACTTC. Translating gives CASSELSDASYEQYF.

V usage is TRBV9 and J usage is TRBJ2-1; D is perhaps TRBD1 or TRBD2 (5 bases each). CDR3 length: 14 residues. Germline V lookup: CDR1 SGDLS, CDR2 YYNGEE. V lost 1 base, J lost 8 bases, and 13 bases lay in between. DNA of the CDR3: TGTGCCAGCAGCGTACTAGCCCGACAGCATGAGCAGTTCTTC. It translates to CASSVLARQHEQFF.

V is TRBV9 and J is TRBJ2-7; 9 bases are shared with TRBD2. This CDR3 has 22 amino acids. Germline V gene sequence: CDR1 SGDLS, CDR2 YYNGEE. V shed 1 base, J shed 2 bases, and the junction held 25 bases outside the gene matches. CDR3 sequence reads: CASSVCRREGLAIELNPYEQYF. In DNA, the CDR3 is TGTGCCAGCAGCGTATGTCGCAGGGAGGGACTAGCAATTGAATTGAATCCCTACGAGCAGTACTTC.

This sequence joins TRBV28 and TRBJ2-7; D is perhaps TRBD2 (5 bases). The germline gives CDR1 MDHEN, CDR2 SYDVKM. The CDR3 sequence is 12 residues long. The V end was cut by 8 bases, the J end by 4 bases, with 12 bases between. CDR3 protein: CASGSGLYEQYF. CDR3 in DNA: TGTGCCAGCGGCTCGGGGTTATACGAGCAGTACTTC.

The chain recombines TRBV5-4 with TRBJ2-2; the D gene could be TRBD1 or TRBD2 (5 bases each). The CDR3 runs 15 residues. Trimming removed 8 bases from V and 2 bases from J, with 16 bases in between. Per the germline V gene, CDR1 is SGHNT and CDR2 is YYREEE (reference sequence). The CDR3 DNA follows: TGTGCCAGTTCGGGACCGTCCTATAACACCGGGGAGCTGTTTTTT. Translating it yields CASSGPSYNTGELFF.